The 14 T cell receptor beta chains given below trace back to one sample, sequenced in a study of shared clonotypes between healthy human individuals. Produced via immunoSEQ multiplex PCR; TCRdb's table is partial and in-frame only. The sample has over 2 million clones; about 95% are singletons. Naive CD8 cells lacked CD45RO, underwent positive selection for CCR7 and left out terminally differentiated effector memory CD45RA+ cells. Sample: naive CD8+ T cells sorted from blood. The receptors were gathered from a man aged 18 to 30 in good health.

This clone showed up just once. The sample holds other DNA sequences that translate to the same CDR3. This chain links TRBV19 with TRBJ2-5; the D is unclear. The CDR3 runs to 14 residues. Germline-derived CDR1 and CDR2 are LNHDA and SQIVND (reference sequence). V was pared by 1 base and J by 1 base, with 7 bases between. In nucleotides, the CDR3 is TGTGCCAGTAGTATAGTGGGCAGCCAAGAGACCCAGTACTTC. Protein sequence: CASSIVGSQETQYF. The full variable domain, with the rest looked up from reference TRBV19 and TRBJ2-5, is DGGITQSPKYLFRKEGQNVTLSCEQNLNHDAMYWYRQDPGQGLRLIYYSQIVNDFQKGDIAEGYSVSREKKESFPLTVTSAQKNPTAFYLCASSIVGSQETQYFGPGTRLLVL.

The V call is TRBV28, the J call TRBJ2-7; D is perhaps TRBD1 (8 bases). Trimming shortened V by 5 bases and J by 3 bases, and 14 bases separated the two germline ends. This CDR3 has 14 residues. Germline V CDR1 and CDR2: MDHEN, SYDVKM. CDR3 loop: CASSKTGGVYEQYF. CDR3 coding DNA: TGTGCCAGCAGTAAAACAGGGGGGGTCTACGAGCAGTACTTC.

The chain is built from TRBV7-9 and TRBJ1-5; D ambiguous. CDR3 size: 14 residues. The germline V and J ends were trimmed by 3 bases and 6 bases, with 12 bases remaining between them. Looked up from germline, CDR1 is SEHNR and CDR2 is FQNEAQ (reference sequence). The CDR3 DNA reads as TGTGCCAGCAGCTTGGGTCCGGAGGCTCAGCCCCAGCATTTT. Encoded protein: CASSLGPEAQPQHF.

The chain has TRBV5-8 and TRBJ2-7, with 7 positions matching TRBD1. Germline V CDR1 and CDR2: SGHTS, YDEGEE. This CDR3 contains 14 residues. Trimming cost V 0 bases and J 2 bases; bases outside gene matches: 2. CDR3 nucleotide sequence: TGTGCCAGCAGCTTGGCTCAGGGGGCCTACGAGCAGTACTTC. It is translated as CASSLAQGAYEQYF.

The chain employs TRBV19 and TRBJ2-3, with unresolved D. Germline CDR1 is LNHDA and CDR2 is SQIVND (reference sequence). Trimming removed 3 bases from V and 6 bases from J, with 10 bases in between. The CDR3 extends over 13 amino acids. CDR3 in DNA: TGTGCCAGTAGTATGTACATCAGCGATACGCAGTATTTT. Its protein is CASSMYISDTQYF.

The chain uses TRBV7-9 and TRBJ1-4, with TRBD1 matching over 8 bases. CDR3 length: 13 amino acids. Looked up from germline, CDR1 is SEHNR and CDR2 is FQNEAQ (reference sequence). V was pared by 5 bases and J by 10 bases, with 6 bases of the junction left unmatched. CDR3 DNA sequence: TGTGCCAGCAGCCTGGACAGGGAGAGAAAACTGTTTTTT. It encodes CASSLDRERKLFF.

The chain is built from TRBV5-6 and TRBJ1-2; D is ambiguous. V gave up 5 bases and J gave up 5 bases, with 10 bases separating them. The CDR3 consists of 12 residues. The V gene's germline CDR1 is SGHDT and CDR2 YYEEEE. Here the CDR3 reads CASSSLVYGYTF. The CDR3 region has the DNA TGTGCCAGCAGTAGCTTGGTTTATGGCTACACCTTC.

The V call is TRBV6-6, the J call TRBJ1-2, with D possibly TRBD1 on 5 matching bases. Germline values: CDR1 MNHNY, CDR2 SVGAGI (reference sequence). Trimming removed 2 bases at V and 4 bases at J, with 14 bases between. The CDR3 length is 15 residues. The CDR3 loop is CASSYIAGSGYGYTF. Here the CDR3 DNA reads TGTGCCAGCAGTTACATTGCAGGGAGTGGCTATGGCTACACCTTC.

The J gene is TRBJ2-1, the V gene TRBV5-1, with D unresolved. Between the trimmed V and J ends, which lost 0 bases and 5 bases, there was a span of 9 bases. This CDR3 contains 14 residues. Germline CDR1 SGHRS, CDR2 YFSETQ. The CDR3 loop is CASSLVAANNEQFF. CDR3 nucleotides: TGCGCCAGCAGCTTGGTGGCCGCCAACAATGAGCAGTTCTTC.

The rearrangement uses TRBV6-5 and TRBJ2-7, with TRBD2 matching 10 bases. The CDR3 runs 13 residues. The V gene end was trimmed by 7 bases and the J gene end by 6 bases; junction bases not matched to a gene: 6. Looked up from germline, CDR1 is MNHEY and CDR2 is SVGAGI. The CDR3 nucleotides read TGTGCCAGCAAGGCTAGCGGGAGTGGCGAGCAGTACTTC. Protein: CASKASGSGEQYF.

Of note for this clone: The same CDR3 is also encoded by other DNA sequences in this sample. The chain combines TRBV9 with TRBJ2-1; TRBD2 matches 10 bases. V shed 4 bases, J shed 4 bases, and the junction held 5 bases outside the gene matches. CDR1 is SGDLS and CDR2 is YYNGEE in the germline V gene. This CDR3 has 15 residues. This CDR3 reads CASSLRTSGYNEQFF. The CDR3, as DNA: TGTGCCAGCAGCCTCCGGACTAGCGGTTACAATGAGCAGTTCTTC.

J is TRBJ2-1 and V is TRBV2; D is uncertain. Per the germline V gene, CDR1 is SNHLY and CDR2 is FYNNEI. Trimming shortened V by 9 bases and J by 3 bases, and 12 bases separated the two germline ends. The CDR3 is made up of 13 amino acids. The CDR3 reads CASPRTDYNEQFF. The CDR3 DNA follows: TGTGCCAGTCCCCGGACGGACTACAATGAGCAGTTCTTC. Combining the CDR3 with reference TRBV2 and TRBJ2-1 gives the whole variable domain EPEVTQTPSHQVTQMGQEVILRCVPISNHLYFYWYRQILGQKVEFLVSFYNNEISEKSEIFDDQFSVERPDGSNFTLKIRSTKLEDSAMYFCASPRTDYNEQFFGPGTRLTVL.

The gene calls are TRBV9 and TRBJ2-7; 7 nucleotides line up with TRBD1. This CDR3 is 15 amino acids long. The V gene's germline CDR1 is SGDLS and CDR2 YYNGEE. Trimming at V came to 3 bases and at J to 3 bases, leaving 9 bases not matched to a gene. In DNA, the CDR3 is TGTGCCAGCAGCGCGGAACCGGGACAGTTCTACGAGCAGTACTTC. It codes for CASSAEPGQFYEQYF.

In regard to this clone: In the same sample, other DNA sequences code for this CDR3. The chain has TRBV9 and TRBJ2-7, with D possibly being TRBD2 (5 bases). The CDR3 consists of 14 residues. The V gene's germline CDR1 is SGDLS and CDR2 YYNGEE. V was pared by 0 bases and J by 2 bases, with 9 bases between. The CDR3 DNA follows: TGTGCCAGCAGCGTAGGAGGGAACCCCTACGAGCAGTACTTC. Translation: CASSVGGNPYEQYF.